Shown below are 31 T cell receptor beta chains from a single sample sequenced in a study of CD4 T cells in relation to SARS-CoV-2 and coronaviruses. Unexposed donor CD4+ T cells date from about 2010-2018, before the COVID-19 pandemic. Isolation of CD4+ T cells took place after about 9 days in culture. Assay used: immunoSEQ multiplex PCR; TCRdb lists only in-frame clones, some missing. Found here are around 23,000 clones, approximately 72% of them singletons; the top ten hold roughly an eighth. Antigens of these TCRs are unknown. Material for sequencing was CD4+ T cells from PBMCs, cultured in vitro. The receptors come from a human donor in good health.

This sequence joins TRBV28 and TRBJ1-2, with D maybe TRBD1 (6 bases). V was trimmed by 4 bases and J by 2 bases, leaving 8 bases between them. The CDR3 extends over 13 amino acids. The germline V gene encodes CDR1 MDHEN and CDR2 SYDVKM. CDR3 nucleotides: TGTGCCAGCAGTTCGGACAGCAACTATGGCTACACCTTC. It specifies CASSSDSNYGYTF.

The rearrangement links TRBV20-1 to TRBJ2-7; D is unclear. The CDR3 length is 11 residues. Germline V gene sequence: CDR1 DFQATT, CDR2 SNEGSKA (reference sequence). V dropped 0 bases and J dropped 6 bases, with 6 bases sitting between them. The CDR3 reads CSARDLAEQYF. The CDR3 region has the DNA TGCAGTGCTAGAGATCTTGCCGAGCAGTACTTC.

The J gene is TRBJ2-2, the V gene TRBV18; D may be TRBD1 (6 bases). This CDR3 spans 17 amino acids. Looked up from germline, CDR1 is KGHSH and CDR2 is LQKENI. V was shortened by 0 bases and J by 2 bases, with 13 bases between the two germline ends. CDR3 in DNA: TGTGCCAGCTCACCACCGAATGGGGGCCTCAACACCGGGGAGCTGTTTTTT. Protein sequence: CASSPPNGGLNTGELFF.

The chain joins TRBV12-3 or TRBV12-4 to TRBJ2-2; D is undetermined. Trimming took off 5 bases at V and 3 bases at J, with 4 bases between the two ends. The CDR3 loop spans 12 amino acids. Written as DNA, the CDR3 is TGTGCCAGCAGTATAGACACCGGGGAGCTGTTTTTT. Protein sequence: CASSIDTGELFF.

V usage is TRBV10-1 and J usage is TRBJ2-7; 7 bases align to TRBD1. The V segment lost 3 bases and the J segment 3 bases; nucleotides outside the gene matches: 5. CDR3 length: 14 residues. Germline lookup yields CDR1 WNHNN and CDR2 SYGVQD (reference sequence). CDR3 in DNA: TGCGCCAGCAGTGATAGGGACAGCTTCTACGAGCAGTACTTC. Translation: CASSDRDSFYEQYF.

The rearrangement uses TRBV5-1 and TRBJ1-4; 11 bases agree with TRBD1. Looked up from germline, CDR1 is SGHRS and CDR2 is YFSETQ. The CDR3 consists of 19 residues. Losses at the gene ends were 1 base for V and 3 bases for J; bases not matched to a gene: 11. Here the CDR3 DNA reads TGCGCCAGCAGCTTGCTCCCACGTGGGACAGGGGGTTCTAATGAAAAACTGTTTTTT. Its protein is CASSLLPRGTGGSNEKLFF.

This rearrangement joins TRBV3-1 (or the pseudogene TRBV3-2) to TRBJ2-1; TRBD2 matches 8 bases. The CDR3 contains 15 residues. Germline CDR1 and CDR2: LGHDT and YNNKEL (reference sequence). V dropped 6 bases and J dropped 4; count of bases not matched to a gene: 8. CDR3 DNA sequence: TGTGCCAGCAGTCGCACTAGCGGAGAGTACAATGAGCAGTTCTTC. Its translation: CASSRTSGEYNEQFF.

This clone appeared once. The genes are TRBV5-1 and TRBJ2-2; D gene ambiguous. The germline V and J ends were trimmed by 5 bases and 5 bases, with 4 bases remaining between them. This CDR3 spans 11 amino acids. Germline V gene sequence: CDR1 SGHRS, CDR2 YFSETQ. CDR3 protein: CASRLTGELFF. Here the CDR3 DNA reads TGCGCCAGCAGATTAACCGGGGAGCTGTTTTTT.

The V and J genes are TRBV6-1 and TRBJ2-6, with D perhaps TRBD2 (5 bases). Trimming removed 4 bases at V and 4 bases at J, with 17 bases between. CDR1 is MNHNS, CDR2 SASEGT, per germline. The CDR3 runs 17 residues. CDR3 loop: CASSALSGTDGANVLTF. CDR3 in DNA: TGTGCCAGCAGTGCCCTGTCGGGAACGGACGGGGCCAACGTCCTGACTTTC.

The chain employs TRBV6-5 and TRBJ2-1; a possible D gene is TRBD1 (7 bases). Germline V lookup: CDR1 MNHEY, CDR2 SVGAGI. The CDR3 extends over 13 amino acids. V dropped 7 bases and J dropped 7 bases, with 14 bases sitting between them. For the CDR3, the DNA is TGTGCCAGCACAGGGGGGAATTGGAATGAGCAGTTCTTC. Protein: CASTGGNWNEQFF.

This clone was counted between two and nine times. The chain uses TRBV10-1 and TRBJ2-7, with 14 bases lining up with TRBD2. In germline, CDR1 is WNHNN, CDR2 SYGVQD (reference sequence). The junction had 10 bases not matched to a gene; V was cut back by 6 bases and J by 3 bases. The CDR3 sequence is 17 residues long. The CDR3 spells CASSLGLAGGKGYEQYF. The CDR3 nucleotides read TGCGCCAGCAGCCTCGGACTAGCGGGAGGAAAAGGCTACGAGCAGTACTTC.

The V and J genes are TRBV27 and TRBJ1-2, with 11 bases matching TRBD1. This CDR3 spans 15 amino acids. Germline-derived CDR1 and CDR2 are MNHEY and SMNVEV (reference sequence). V lost 6 bases to trimming and J lost 7 bases; unmatched junction nucleotides: 10. The chain's CDR3 is CASRRSGTGGVGYTF. The CDR3 region has the DNA TGTGCCAGCAGAAGATCCGGGACAGGGGGGGTTGGCTACACCTTC.

This sequence joins TRBV4-1 and TRBJ1-4; D uncertain. The CDR3 totals 12 residues. Per germline, CDR1 MGHRA and CDR2 YSYEKL. V dropped 1 base and J dropped 6 bases, with 3 bases sitting between them. CDR3: CASSQVYEKLFF. CDR3 sequence (DNA): TGCGCCAGCAGCCAAGTGTATGAAAAACTGTTTTTT.

The chain has TRBV19 and TRBJ2-3, with D possibly being TRBD1 (6 bases). The V end lost 5 bases, the J end lost 5 bases, and 8 bases lay between the germline ends. CDR3 length: 12 amino acids. The germline gives CDR1 LNHDA, CDR2 SQIVND (reference sequence). This chain's CDR3 is CASSVRGDTQYF. The DNA of the CDR3 is TGTGCCAGTAGTGTCAGGGGAGATACGCAGTATTTT.

This clone was detected only a few times. V is TRBV4-1 and J is TRBJ1-1; 9 bases are shared with TRBD1. V gave up 1 base and J gave up 0 bases; unmatched junction bases: 6. The V gene's germline CDR1 is MGHRA and CDR2 YSYEKL. CDR3 length equals 17 residues. CDR3 sequence: CASSQAGQGVMNTEAFF. For the CDR3, the DNA is TGCGCCAGCAGCCAAGCGGGACAGGGTGTCATGAACACTGAAGCTTTCTTT.

The chain combines TRBV5-1 with TRBJ1-1; D gene ambiguous. From germline, CDR1 is SGHRS and CDR2 YFSETQ. V lost 4 bases and J lost 1, with 11 bases in between. The length of the CDR3 is 14 residues. CDR3 protein: CASSPYAQNTEAFF. In DNA form, the CDR3 reads TGCGCCAGCAGCCCCTACGCTCAGAACACTGAAGCTTTCTTT.

This chain uses TRBV11-2 with TRBJ2-7; unclear D gene. V shed 2 bases and J shed 8 bases, with 7 bases lying between them. Per the germline V gene, CDR1 is SGHAT and CDR2 is FQNNGV. This CDR3 has 11 amino acids. CDR3 amino acids: CASSLRTQQYF. The DNA for the CDR3 is TGTGCCAGCAGCTTACGAACGCAGCAGTACTTC.

The chain recombines TRBV28 with TRBJ2-4; D possibly corresponds to TRBD1 (5 bases). CDR1 is MDHEN, CDR2 SYDVKM, per germline. Trimming pared 2 bases from V and 9 bases from J, leaving 5 bases between. This CDR3 is built from 11 residues. CDR3 nucleotide sequence: TGTGCCAGCAGTTTACAGGGCATTCAGTACTTC. It specifies CASSLQGIQYF.

V gene TRBV13 combines with J gene TRBJ2-5; possibly TRBD1 or TRBD2 for D (6 bases each). V was shortened by 5 bases and J by 5 bases, with 18 bases between the two germline ends. In germline, CDR1 is PRHDT, CDR2 FYEKMQ (reference sequence). The length of the CDR3 is 15 residues. DNA of the CDR3: TGTGCCAGCAGCCCCCCACCTCCGGGGGCTGAGACCCAGTACTTC. Residues: CASSPPPPGAETQYF.

The chain joins TRBV6-5 to TRBJ2-7, with TRBD1 identical over 8 bases. The CDR3 has 13 residues. J lost 4 bases, V lost 5 bases, and 4 bases had no gene match. In germline, CDR1 is MNHEY, CDR2 SVGAGI. Written as DNA, the CDR3 is TGTGCCAGCAGTCAGGGGGCGCGTTACGAGCAGTACTTC. Translating it yields CASSQGARYEQYF.

This clone was counted only a few times. The CDR3 loop is CASSFPGATSGNTIYF. The DNA of the CDR3 is TGTGCCAGCAGCTTCCCGGGTGCCACCTCTGGAAACACCATATATTTT. The chain uses TRBV11-2 and TRBJ1-3; no reliable D call. The length of the CDR3 is 16 residues. Germline loops: CDR1 SGHAT, CDR2 FQNNGV. The germline V and J ends were trimmed by 3 bases and 0 bases, with 12 bases remaining between them. The full variable domain, with the rest looked up from reference TRBV11-2 and TRBJ1-3, is EAGVAQSPRYKIIEKRQSVAFWCNPISGHATLYWYQQILGQGPKLLIQFQNNGVVDDSQLPKDRFSAERLKGVDSTLKIQPAKLEDSAVYLCASSFPGATSGNTIYFGEGSWLTVV.

This chain links TRBV18 with TRBJ2-1; 12 positions agree with TRBD2. The V and J ends lost 5 bases and 7 bases, in that order; junction bases with no gene match: 9. Germline CDR1 KGHSH, CDR2 LQKENI. The CDR3 sequence is 16 residues long. The CDR3 region is CASSNHVGTSGNEQFF. The CDR3 DNA sequence: TGTGCCAGCTCAAACCATGTGGGGACTAGCGGGAATGAGCAGTTCTTC.

The chain recombines TRBV25-1 with TRBJ1-4, with D perhaps matching TRBD1 (5 bases). The germline CDR1 and CDR2 sequences are MGHDK and SYGVNS. The V gene lost 7 bases and the J gene lost 8 bases, with 20 bases spanning the gap. This CDR3 contains 15 residues. This CDR3 reads CASTPREGSGEKLFF. CDR3 DNA: TGTGCCAGCACCCCAAGGGAGGGGTCTGGGGAAAAACTGTTTTTT.

The genes are TRBV5-4 and TRBJ1-1; 7 bases map to TRBD1. The germline V gene has CDR1 SGHNT and CDR2 YYREEE (reference sequence). Trimming at V came to 4 bases and at J to 1 base, leaving 1 base not matched to a gene. This CDR3 spans 13 amino acids. The CDR3: CASSGDRNTEAFF. In DNA, the CDR3 is TGTGCCAGCAGCGGGGACAGGAACACTGAAGCTTTCTTT.

J is TRBJ1-2 and V is TRBV14; the D gene is possibly TRBD1 (6 bases). V was clipped by 3 bases and J by 1 base, with 12 bases between them. Germline values: CDR1 SGHDN, CDR2 FVKESK. The CDR3 spans 15 residues. CDR3 nucleotide sequence: TGTGCCAGCAGCCATTGGGACACCCTTAACTATGGCTACACCTTC. This encodes CASSHWDTLNYGYTF.

The chain combines TRBV10-3 with TRBJ2-3; 13 nucleotides agree with TRBD2. CDR1 is ENHRY, CDR2 SYGVKD, per germline. Trimming took 5 bases from V and 8 from J; bases not matched to a gene: 10. There are 16 residues in the CDR3. The CDR3, as DNA: TGTGCCATCAGTCGGGAGGGGACTAGCGGGATAGGTACGCAGTATTTT. This codes for CAISREGTSGIGTQYF.

V gene TRBV4-1 combines with J gene TRBJ1-5, with no clear D. Germline lookup yields CDR1 MGHRA and CDR2 YSYEKL. This CDR3 spans 15 amino acids. The V and J ends lost 0 bases and 9 bases respectively, with 15 bases between them. CDR3 sequence reads: CASSQEPQISRPQHF. The CDR3 bases are TGCGCCAGCAGCCAAGAGCCCCAAATATCGAGGCCCCAGCATTTT.

The chain couples TRBV2 to TRBJ2-1; D is perhaps TRBD1 (6 bases). The ends were cut back, 3 bases at V and 3 bases at J, with 12 bases in the middle. Germline V gene lookup returns CDR1 SNHLY and CDR2 FYNNEI. CDR3 size: 15 residues. The CDR3 spells CASSDRGGGYNEQFF. The CDR3 DNA sequence: TGTGCCAGCAGTGATAGAGGGGGTGGCTACAATGAGCAGTTCTTC.

This chain joins TRBV7-9 and TRBJ1-5; D gene uncertain. CDR1 is SEHNR, CDR2 FQNEAQ, per germline (reference sequence). Trimming pared 5 bases from V and 5 bases from J, leaving 13 bases between. CDR3 length equals 14 residues. The CDR3 sequence is CASSGEGGYQPQHF. CDR3 nucleotides: TGTGCCAGCAGCGGAGAGGGAGGGTATCAGCCCCAGCATTTT. Drawing the rest from reference TRBV7-9 and TRBJ1-5, the complete variable domain is DTGVSQNPRHKITKRGQNVTFRCDPISEHNRLYWYRQTLGQGPEFLTYFQNEAQLEKSRLLSDRFSAERPKGSFSTLEIQRTEQGDSAMYLCASSGEGGYQPQHFGDGTRLSIL.

The rearrangement joins TRBV5-1 to TRBJ2-3, with TRBD1 matching 7 bases. Trimming at V came to 1 base and at J to 1 base, leaving 3 bases not matched to a gene. Germline CDR1 and CDR2: SGHRS and YFSETQ. The CDR3 loop spans 15 amino acids. The CDR3 sequence is CASSLWDRGTDTQYF. The DNA for the CDR3 is TGCGCCAGCAGCTTGTGGGACAGAGGCACAGATACGCAGTATTTT.

This clone appeared a few times. This chain links TRBV2 with TRBJ1-5, with unresolved D. The CDR3 is 14 amino acids. V was cut by 6 bases and J by 1 base, with 10 bases left in between. From germline, CDR1 is SNHLY and CDR2 FYNNEI. For the CDR3, the DNA is TGTGCCAGCAGAGCAGGTTCAAGCAATCAGCCCCAGCATTTT. Its translation is CASRAGSSNQPQHF.